Sequencing of this TCR beta chain was carried out in a study of cytomegalovirus exposure and HLA in healthy donors. Overall study: In an earlier analysis, approximately 120 million unique TCR beta sequences were found from 150 million to 200 million T cells. Ancestry clustering placed 81% of several hundred genotyped donors in the Caucasian-associated cluster. Regarding the study as a whole: In a later analysis, most CMV-associated TCR beta chains appeared HLA-restricted. Of the V segments, some could not be distinguished, including TRBV6-2 and TRBV6-3, and were excluded.

With 60 Vbeta and 13 Jbeta primers, the PCR was carried out. Sequencing used immunoSEQ multiplex PCR; TCRdb keeps in-frame clones, though not all of them. The sample lists about 150,000 clones, around 80% occurring once. In regard to this clone: What it binds is not known.

V gave up 0 bases and J gave up 6 bases, with 7 bases separating them. The CDR3 covers 13 residues. Per germline, CDR1 LNHNV and CDR2 YYDKDF (reference sequence). The chain uses TRBV15 and TRBJ2-3, with a tentative D call TRBD2 (5 bases). Sequencing was performed on PBMCs. The source is a man between 18 and 35 years old in good health and CMV-seronegative. The CDR3 loop is CATSRDWEDTQYF. CDR3 in DNA: TGTGCCACCAGCAGAGATTGGGAGGATACGCAGTATTTT.